Listed below are T cell receptor beta chains from one sample, sequenced in a study of immune characterization of retroperitoneal liposarcoma. TCRdb reprocessed the PCR reads via MiXCR and lists one record per CDR3 protein. The table includes approximately 4,700 distinct CDR3 sequences, under 45% detected once. The specimen was tumor tissue. The receptors stem from a male donor with retroperitoneal liposarcoma. CDR3s include the opening cysteine and the closing phenylalanine or tryptophan. D genes are given only for firm matches. Rows give clone size only sometimes, using once, few, many, or a class for an expanded clone.

V	size	J	D	CDR3	DNA
TRBV10-1	few	TRBJ2-1	.	CASSDPDVEQFF	TGCGCCAGCAGTGATCCGGATGTGGAGCAGTTCTTC
TRBV6-1	medium-sized	TRBJ2-2	.	CASTPKRELFF	TGTGCCAGCACCCCGAAGCGGGAGCTGTTTTTT
TRBV7-2	.	TRBJ2-7	.	CASSLEAPTSNEQYF	TGTGCCAGCAGCTTAGAGGCCCCTACCTCCAACGAGCAGTACTTC
TRBV12-5	.	TRBJ2-5	TRBD1	CASGLVGQGGQYF	TGTGCTAGTGGTTTAGTAGGACAGGGCGGCCAGTACTTC
TRBV5-4	many	TRBJ2-1	TRBD2	CASSSRTSGSEQFF	TGTGCCAGCAGCTCCCGGACTAGCGGGAGTGAGCAGTTCTTC
TRBV28	.	TRBJ2-3	.	CASSIGAFQGGYTDTQYF	TGTGCCAGCAGTATAGGGGCTTTTCAGGGGGGGTACACAGATACGCAGTATTTT
TRBV19	few	TRBJ1-6	.	CASSIGDRQYNSPLHF	TGTGCCAGTAGTATCGGAGACAGGCAATATAATTCACCCCTCCACTTT
TRBV6-1	.	TRBJ1-6	.	CASSYGQRSSYNSPLHF	TGTGCCAGCAGTTACGGCCAGAGGAGCTCCTATAATTCACCCCTCCACTTT
TRBV11-3	.	TRBJ2-5	TRBD2	CASSHLNRWLAEETQYF	TGTGCCAGCAGCCACCTCAACCGGTGGCTAGCGGAAGAGACCCAGTACTTC
TRBV6-1	few	TRBJ2-1	.	CASSEAQEPYNEQFF	TGTGCCAGCAGTGAAGCCCAGGAACCCTACAATGAGCAGTTCTTC
TRBV11-2	.	TRBJ2-1	.	CASSSTPGDEQFF	TGTGCCAGCAGCTCAACGCCCGGCGATGAGCAGTTCTTC
TRBV20-1	.	TRBJ1-2	.	CSAARANYGYTF	TGCAGTGCCGCCAGGGCAAACTATGGCTACACCTTC
TRBV19	.	TRBJ2-7	.	CASSIRDEQYF	TGTGCCAGTAGTATAAGGGACGAGCAGTACTTC
TRBV6-1	.	TRBJ2-3	TRBD2	CASSVTSGGTDTQYF	TGTGCCAGCAGTGTGACTAGCGGGGGCACAGATACGCAGTATTTT
TRBV7-6	.	TRBJ2-7	TRBD1	CASSLDRGAAYEQYF	TGTGCCAGCAGCCTAGACAGGGGCGCCGCCTACGAGCAGTACTTC
TRBV12-3/TRBV12-4	few	TRBJ2-3	TRBD2	CASSTTSGGSTDTQYF	TGTGCCAGCAGTACCACTAGCGGGGGCAGCACAGATACGCAGTATTTT
TRBV6-6	.	TRBJ2-3	.	CASSYESPSTDTQYF	TGTGCCAGCAGTTACGAAAGCCCTAGCACAGATACGCAGTATTTT
TRBV7-3	medium-sized	TRBJ1-1	.	CASAGGVSTEAFF	TGTGCCAGCGCGGGAGGGGTGAGCACTGAAGCTTTCTTT
TRBV2	.	TRBJ2-5	.	CASRAGQSQETQYF	TGTGCCAGCAGAGCCGGGCAGTCACAAGAGACCCAGTACTTC
TRBV27	once	TRBJ1-6	.	CASSPHRSESSYNSPLHF	TGTGCCAGCAGCCCCCACCGCTCGGAGAGCTCCTATAATTCACCCCTCCACTTT
TRBV11-2	.	TRBJ1-6	.	CASSLYEGKGSPLHF	TGTGCCAGCAGCTTATACGAGGGAAAGGGCTCACCCCTCCACTTT
TRBV11-3	few	TRBJ2-5	.	CASSPTGREQYF	TGTGCCAGCAGCCCGACAGGGAGGGAGCAGTACTTC